Below, 11 T cell receptor beta chains from the same sample are listed, as sequenced in a study of shared clonotypes between healthy human individuals. Produced via immunoSEQ multiplex PCR; TCRdb's table is partial and in-frame only. Found here are about 1.1 million clones, 60% to 85% of them singletons; the top ten hold approximately 0.95%. Material for sequencing was memory CD4+ T cells from PBMCs. As to subset: CD45RA-negative fraction. These receptor sequences come from a man between 18 and 29 years old in good health. Some clones in this sample may be carry-over from other donors' samples.

In its sample, this clone was seen once. V gene TRBV5-1 combines with J gene TRBJ2-7; maybe TRBD2 (6 bases). V lost 0 bases, J lost 6 bases, and 13 bases lay in between. This CDR3 is 14 amino acids long. The germline CDR1 and CDR2 sequences are SGHRS and YFSETQ. The CDR3 loop is CASSLVSGPGEQYF. The CDR3 nucleotides are TGCGCCAGCAGCTTGGTGAGCGGGCCCGGCGAGCAGTACTTC.

The V call is TRBV28, the J call TRBJ2-7; TRBD2 matches 13 bases. The CDR3 contains 17 residues. CDR1 and CDR2 from the germline V gene are MDHEN and SYDVKM. Unmatched junction bases numbered 9, after V lost 6 bases and J lost 1 base. This CDR3 is CASRLTPGLAGSYEQYF. The CDR3 DNA is TGTGCCAGCAGACTAACCCCGGGACTAGCGGGATCCTACGAGCAGTACTTC.

The V and J genes are TRBV6-6 and TRBJ2-5; D uncertain. Germline V gives CDR1 MNHNY, CDR2 SVGAGI (reference sequence). There are 15 residues in the CDR3. Trimming took 0 bases from V and 5 from J, leaving 13 bases between them. The CDR3 loop is CASSYSWLSRETQYF. CDR3 in DNA: TGTGCCAGCAGTTACTCGTGGTTGAGTCGTGAGACCCAGTACTTC.

This clone was seen only once. V and J are TRBV5-1 and TRBJ2-5; tentatively, D is TRBD1 (6 bases). The germline gives CDR1 SGHRS, CDR2 YFSETQ. The CDR3 contains 14 residues. The V end was cut by 4 bases, the J end by 7 bases, with 17 bases between. CDR3 nucleotide sequence: TGCGCCAGCAGCCGTACGTCAGGGGACGGGACCCAGTACTTC. Translation gives CASSRTSGDGTQYF.

This clone occurred a few times. The V and J genes are TRBV7-9 and TRBJ1-6; weak D call: TRBD1 (6 bases). The CDR3 has 13 residues. Trimming took off 4 bases at V and 10 bases at J, with 11 bases between the two ends. The germline gives CDR1 SEHNR, CDR2 FQNEAQ (reference sequence). The CDR3 DNA follows: TGTGCCAGCAGCTCACAGGGTCGGTCACCCCTCCACTTT. Encoded protein: CASSSQGRSPLHF.

J is TRBJ2-7 and V is TRBV7-9, with D unclear. The V gene's germline CDR1 is SEHNR and CDR2 FQNEAQ (reference sequence). This CDR3 region has 13 residues. V lost 1 base to trimming and J lost 4 bases, with 8 bases between them. CDR3 loop: CASSLDQSYEQYF. The DNA for the CDR3 is TGTGCCAGCAGCTTAGACCAGTCGTACGAGCAGTACTTC. Full variable domain (remainder filled in from reference TRBV7-9 and TRBJ2-7): DTGVSQNPRHKITKRGQNVTFRCDPISEHNRLYWYRQTLGQGPEFLTYFQNEAQLEKSRLLSDRFSAERPKGSFSTLEIQRTEQGDSAMYLCASSLDQSYEQYFGPGTRLTVT.

This clone has a handful of counts. J is TRBJ2-1 and V is TRBV11-3; 10 bases fit TRBD2. CDR1 SGHNT and CDR2 YENEEA come from the germline V gene. The CDR3 has 15 residues. V lost 5 bases and J lost 8; bases outside the gene matches: 9. In DNA, the CDR3 is TGTGCCAGCAGCGATGGGCTAGCGGGAGTGTATGAGCAGTTCTTC. As protein: CASSDGLAGVYEQFF. Complete variable domain (other parts from reference TRBV11-3 and TRBJ2-1): EAGVVQSPRYKIIEKKQPVAFWCNPISGHNTLYWYLQNLGQGPELLIRYENEEAVDDSQLPKDRFSAERLKGVDSTLKIQPAELGDSAVYLCASSDGLAGVYEQFFGPGTRLTVL.

V is TRBV7-2 and J is TRBJ2-7; D gene ambiguous. V lost 1 base, J lost 3 bases, and 7 bases lay in between. The CDR3 is made up of 13 amino acids. Germline values: CDR1 SGHTA, CDR2 FQGNSA. CDR3 sequence (DNA): TGTGCCAGCAGCTTAGATCACCTCTACGAGCAGTACTTC. Protein: CASSLDHLYEQYF. The full variable domain, its missing parts supplied by reference TRBV7-2 and TRBJ2-7, is GAGVSQSPSNKVTEKGKDVELRCDPISGHTALYWYRQSLGQGLEFLIYFQGNSAPDKSGLPSDRFSAERTGGSVSTLTIQRTQQEDSAVYLCASSLDHLYEQYFGPGTRLTVT.

Only a few counts were recorded for this clone. This sequence joins TRBV7-3 and TRBJ1-1; D unclear. This CDR3 region has 13 residues. Trimming took 6 bases from V and 3 from J, leaving 11 bases between them. Germline V CDR1 and CDR2: SGHTA, FQGTGA. CDR3 loop: CASSSHGDTEAFF. As DNA, the CDR3 is TGTGCCAGCAGTTCCCACGGGGACACTGAAGCTTTCTTT. The variable domain in full, with the rest retrieved from reference TRBV7-3 and TRBJ1-1, is GAGVSQTPSNKVTEKGKYVELRCDPISGHTALYWYRQSLGQGPEFLIYFQGTGAADDSGLPNDRFFAVRPEGSVSTLKIQRTERGDSAVYLCASSSHGDTEAFFGQGTRLTVV.

The chain combines TRBV27 with TRBJ2-3; D perhaps matches TRBD2 (6 bases). This CDR3 comprises 14 residues. V was cut by 6 bases and J by 6 bases, with 16 bases left in between. Per germline, CDR1 MNHEY and CDR2 SMNVEV (reference sequence). CDR3 DNA sequence: TGTGCCAGCAGGAGGTGGGAGGAACTGGATACGCAGTATTTT. Translating gives CASRRWEELDTQYF.

The chain couples TRBV7-9 to TRBJ2-5, with D unresolved. This CDR3 has 12 residues. The V end was cut by 6 bases, the J end by 5 bases, with 10 bases between. CDR1 is SEHNR, CDR2 FQNEAQ, per germline (reference sequence). In DNA form, the CDR3 reads TGTGCCAGCAGAAAACTTGGGGAGACCCAGTACTTC. Amino acid sequence: CASRKLGETQYF.